The present T cell receptor (beta chain) was sequenced within a study of cytomegalovirus exposure and HLA in healthy donors. About the research overall: Unique TCR beta sequences numbering approximately 120 million came from around 180 million T cells in an earlier analysis. Points from the study as a whole: Researchers counted around 180 TCR beta chains as cytomegalovirus-associated. Among the CMV-associated chains, three were confirmed in vitro as specific for CMV antigens. It was shown in a later analysis that HLA-associated TCR beta chains were more clonally expanded than other, equally common chains.

On this clone itself: Its antigen is still unknown.

The V and J ends lost 5 bases and 8 bases respectively, with 15 bases between them. The CDR3 runs 13 residues. Per the germline V gene, CDR1 is SNHLY and CDR2 is FYNNEI. In the PCR, 60 Vbeta and 13 Jbeta primers were used. TCRdb's table, derived via immunoSEQ multiplex PCR, lists solely in-frame clones and lacks some. Among approximately 260,000 clones listed, 92% were seen once. This clonotype originated in a girl aged 2 to 10 in good health and CMV-seronegative. The chain joins TRBV2 to TRBJ1-2; tentative D call: TRBD1 (6 bases). Sequencing was performed on PBMCs. Here the CDR3 DNA reads TGTGCCAGCAGTATTAACAGGGATTACGGCTACACCTTC. Residues: CASSINRDYGYTF.